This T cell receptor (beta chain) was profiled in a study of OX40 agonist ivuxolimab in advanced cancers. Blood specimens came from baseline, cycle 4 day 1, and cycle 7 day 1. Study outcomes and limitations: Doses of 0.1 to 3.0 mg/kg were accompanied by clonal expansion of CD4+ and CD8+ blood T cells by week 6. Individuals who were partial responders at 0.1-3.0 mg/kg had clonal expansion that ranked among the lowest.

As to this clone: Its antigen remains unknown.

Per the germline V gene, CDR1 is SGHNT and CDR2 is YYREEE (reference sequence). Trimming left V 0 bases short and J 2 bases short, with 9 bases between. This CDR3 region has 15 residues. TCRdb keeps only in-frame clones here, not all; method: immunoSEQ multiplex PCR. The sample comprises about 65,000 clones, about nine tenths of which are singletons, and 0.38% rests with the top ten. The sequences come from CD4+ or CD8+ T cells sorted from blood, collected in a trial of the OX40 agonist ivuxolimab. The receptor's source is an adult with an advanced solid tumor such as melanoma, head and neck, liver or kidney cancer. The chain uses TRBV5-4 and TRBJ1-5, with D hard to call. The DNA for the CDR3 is TGTGCCAGCAGCTTGGACCCCAGCGGCAATCAGCCCCAGCATTTT. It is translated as CASSLDPSGNQPQHF.